These 30 T cell receptor beta chains originate from one sample sequenced in a study of PD-L1 blockade in urothelial cancer (dated by TCRdb to the late 2010s). The sample's time point label, in plain terms: pretreatment peripheral blood. Receptor amplification or capture employed the immunoSEQ multiplex PCR assay. TCRdb's version of the immuneACCESS table is confined to in-frame rearrangements and falls short of the full clone set. An unresolved V gene accounts for under half of the shortfall where checked; the remainder is of unknown origin. This sample has about 95,000 clones in its table, and nearly 90% of those were observed once. The ten largest clones represent about 1.7% of the sample. The sample consisted of PBMCs, taken around atezolizumab (anti-PD-L1) treatment. Every receptor here comes from a man aged 60-69 years with urothelial cancer.

V and J are TRBV4-3 and TRBJ2-3; D possibly corresponds to TRBD2 (6 bases). V lost 1 base to trimming and J lost 4 bases, with 15 bases between them. Germline V lookup: CDR1 LGHNA, CDR2 YSLEER. The CDR3 spans 16 residues. This CDR3 reads CASSQGYPPGADTQYF. The DNA for the CDR3 is TGCGCCAGCAGCCAAGGATATCCCCCGGGGGCAGATACGCAGTATTTT.

The rearrangement uses TRBV28 and TRBJ1-4; a weak D match, TRBD1 (6 bases). Trimming cost V 6 bases and J 4 bases, with 15 bases left between them. In germline, CDR1 is MDHEN, CDR2 SYDVKM. The CDR3 runs to 15 residues. The CDR3 reads CASSRAGTYNEKLFF. The CDR3 DNA reads as TGTGCCAGCAGCCGAGCAGGGACATATAATGAAAAACTGTTTTTT.

In this sample, this clone turned up once. V usage is TRBV4-1 and J usage is TRBJ2-7; 11 bases are shared with TRBD1. The CDR3 extends over 16 amino acids. Trimming cost V 2 bases and J 6 bases; bases outside gene matches: 9. The germline gives CDR1 MGHRA, CDR2 YSYEKL. CDR3 region: CASSQTTDGTGGEQYF. The DNA of the CDR3 is TGCGCCAGCAGCCAAACTACGGACGGGACAGGGGGCGAGCAGTACTTC.

The V call is TRBV7-4, the J call TRBJ2-1; TRBD1 is a possible D gene (5 bases). Germline V gives CDR1 SGHVT, CDR2 SQSDAQ. This CDR3 has 17 amino acids. V was cut by 5 bases and J by 0 bases, with 17 bases left in between. CDR3 DNA: TGTGCCAGCAGCCATCCCAAAGGGGCCACCTCCTACAATGAGCAGTTCTTC. Its translation is CASSHPKGATSYNEQFF.

The DNA of the CDR3 is TGTGCCAGCAGTAGGACAGGGGGCCCGTCCTACGAGCAGTACTTC. As protein: CASSRTGGPSYEQYF. The rearrangement uses TRBV27 and TRBJ2-7, with 11 bases lining up with TRBD1. CDR3 size: 15 residues. Germline V CDR1 and CDR2: MNHEY, SMNVEV (reference sequence). V was clipped by 5 bases and J by 1 base; unmatched bases: 4.

This clone was seen only once. The chain is built from TRBV10-3 and TRBJ1-3; perhaps TRBD1 as D (6 bases). The length of the CDR3 is 17 residues. Looked up from germline, CDR1 is ENHRY and CDR2 is SYGVKD. V lost 10 bases and J lost 2, with 24 bases in between. The CDR3 coding sequence is TGTGCCACCGGACTGCGACAGGTACTTACTACTGGAAACACCATATATTTT. Translating it yields CATGLRQVLTTGNTIYF.

V and J are TRBV11-2 and TRBJ2-7; TRBD1 matches 8 bases. CDR3 length equals 15 residues. CDR1 is SGHAT and CDR2 is FQNNGV in the germline V gene. J was trimmed by 2 bases and V by 3 bases; bases with no gene match: 6. CDR3 in DNA: TGTGCCAGCAGCTTTGGGCAGGGGGCGACCTACGAGCAGTACTTC. Protein sequence: CASSFGQGATYEQYF.

This sequence joins TRBV4-1 and TRBJ1-3; D might be TRBD1 (5 bases). V dropped 6 bases and J dropped 0 bases, with 15 bases sitting between them. CDR1 MGHRA and CDR2 YSYEKL come from the germline V gene. CDR3 length equals 16 residues. CDR3 sequence: CASSLGRAFSGNTIYF. The CDR3 DNA reads as TGCGCCAGCAGTTTGGGCAGGGCCTTCTCTGGAAACACCATATATTTT.

The chain joins TRBV4-3 to TRBJ2-1, with 9 bases fitting TRBD2. CDR1 is LGHNA and CDR2 is YSLEER in the germline V gene. Trimming at V came to 4 bases and at J to 4 bases, leaving 5 bases not matched to a gene. The CDR3 sequence is 15 residues long. This CDR3 reads CASSPTTSGYNEQFF. The CDR3 DNA follows: TGCGCCAGCAGCCCCACTACTAGCGGGTACAATGAGCAGTTCTTC.

This chain connects TRBV5-1 to TRBJ1-2; the match to TRBD1 covers 10 bases. The trim removed 3 bases at V and 1 base at J, leaving 3 bases unmatched. There are 15 residues in the CDR3. Per germline, CDR1 SGHRS and CDR2 YFSETQ. The CDR3 DNA reads TGCGCCAGCAGCTCGGGACAGGGGATTAACTATGGCTACACCTTC. The encoded protein is CASSSGQGINYGYTF. Filled out from reference TRBV5-1 and TRBJ1-2, the complete variable domain reads KAGVTQTPRYLIKTRGQQVTLSCSPISGHRSVSWYQQTPGQGLQFLFEYFSETQRNKGNFPGRFSGRQFSNSRSEMNVSTLELGDSALYLCASSSGQGINYGYTFGSGTRLTVV.

The chain is built from TRBV5-8 and TRBJ2-7, with D hard to call. Trimming took 2 bases from V and 7 from J, leaving 13 bases between them. The CDR3 runs to 13 residues. Per germline, CDR1 SGHTS and CDR2 YDEGEE. The chain's CDR3 is CASSLYRPGEQYF. CDR3 DNA: TGTGCCAGCAGCTTATACCGTCCCGGGGAGCAGTACTTC.

This sequence joins TRBV7-2 and TRBJ2-4, with D perhaps TRBD1 (5 bases). Per the germline V gene, CDR1 is SGHTA and CDR2 is FQGNSA. CDR3 size: 15 residues. Trimming removed 1 base at V and 6 bases at J, with 13 bases between. CDR3: CASSLGGARGNIQYF. CDR3 DNA: TGTGCCAGCAGCTTAGGGGGTGCAAGGGGAAACATTCAGTACTTC.

The chain joins TRBV30 to TRBJ2-3, with 8 bases that match TRBD1. V dropped 0 bases and J dropped 3; count of bases not matched to a gene: 2. Germline values: CDR1 GTSNPN, CDR2 SVGIG (reference sequence). This CDR3 is built from 14 residues. In DNA form, the CDR3 reads TGTGCCTGGAGTGTAGGACAGGGAACAGATACGCAGTATTTT. Encoded protein: CAWSVGQGTDTQYF.

The J gene is TRBJ1-6, the V gene TRBV29-1; D call uncertain. CDR3 length: 13 residues. From germline, CDR1 is SQVTM and CDR2 ANQGSEA. Between the trimmed V and J ends, which lost 6 bases and 1 base, there was a span of 7 bases. The DNA for the CDR3 is TGCAGCGTCTCGGTGTCCTATAATTCACCCCTCCACTTT. This gives the protein CSVSVSYNSPLHF.

The sample holds one count of this clone. The rearrangement joins TRBV7-9 to TRBJ2-5; 7 bases line up with TRBD2. Germline V CDR1 and CDR2: SEHNR, FQNEAQ (reference sequence). The CDR3 has 15 residues. J gave up 5 bases and V 0 bases, and 6 bases lay outside the gene matches. The CDR3 nucleotides read TGTGCCAGCAGCTTAGCTATAGGACTAGGGGAGACCCAGTACTTC. This codes for CASSLAIGLGETQYF.

This sequence joins TRBV4-1 and TRBJ2-5; possibly TRBD1 for D (7 bases). Per the germline V gene, CDR1 is MGHRA and CDR2 is YSYEKL. V was pared by 4 bases and J by 0 bases, with 15 bases between. This CDR3 contains 16 residues. This CDR3 is CASSRYGGQNQETQYF. Here the CDR3 DNA reads TGCGCCAGCAGCCGGTACGGGGGACAGAACCAAGAGACCCAGTACTTC.

The CDR3 region is CASSSISGTDTQYF. The CDR3 DNA reads as TGTGCCAGCAGCTCTATTAGCGGCACAGATACGCAGTATTTT. This sequence joins TRBV28 and TRBJ2-3; possible D gene TRBD2, 5 bases. Trimming shortened V by 6 bases and J by 1 base, and 11 bases separated the two germline ends. Germline V gene lookup returns CDR1 MDHEN and CDR2 SYDVKM. The CDR3 contains 14 residues.

The chain is built from TRBV18 and TRBJ2-1, with a tentative D call TRBD2 (6 bases). The V end lost 2 bases, the J end lost 6 bases, and 14 bases lay between the germline ends. Germline V lookup: CDR1 KGHSH, CDR2 LQKENI. The CDR3 length is 15 residues. CDR3 protein: CASSPYGGFLNEQFF. CDR3 DNA sequence: TGTGCCAGCTCACCATACGGGGGTTTCCTCAATGAGCAGTTCTTC.

The chain joins TRBV7-9 to TRBJ2-5; TRBD1 is a possible D gene (5 bases). Germline V gene data show CDR1 as SEHNR and CDR2 as FQNEAQ (reference sequence). The CDR3 totals 14 residues. The germline V and J ends were trimmed by 4 bases and 1 base, with 10 bases remaining between them. Here the CDR3 reads CASSSKGPQETQYF. For the CDR3, the DNA is TGTGCCAGCAGCTCCAAGGGGCCCCAAGAGACCCAGTACTTC.

The chain uses TRBV5-4 and TRBJ2-4, with 7 bases lining up with TRBD1. Germline V gene sequence: CDR1 SGHNT, CDR2 YYREEE (reference sequence). V was pared by 0 bases and J by 3 bases, with 0 bases of the junction left unmatched. This CDR3 is built from 14 residues. CDR3 nucleotide sequence: TGTGCCAGCAGCTTGGGACAGGGCAAAAACATTCAGTACTTC. Its translation is CASSLGQGKNIQYF.

This rearrangement joins TRBV7-8 to TRBJ1-2; TRBD1 matches at 7 bases. The V segment lost 2 bases and the J segment 0 bases; nucleotides outside the gene matches: 6. Germline-derived CDR1 and CDR2 are SGHVS and FQNEAQ. The CDR3 is 16 amino acids. In nucleotides, the CDR3 is TGTGCCAGCAGCTTAAGGACAGGCTATACTAACTATGGCTACACCTTC. Its protein product is CASSLRTGYTNYGYTF.

The chain recombines TRBV14 with TRBJ2-1; 8 nucleotides line up with TRBD2. V dropped 3 bases and J dropped 8; count of bases not matched to a gene: 12. Per germline, CDR1 SGHDN and CDR2 FVKESK. CDR3 length: 16 amino acids. The CDR3 region is CASSHTGGPAFYEQFF. CDR3 nucleotide sequence: TGTGCCAGCAGCCACACGGGGGGGCCCGCGTTTTATGAGCAGTTCTTC.

The V gene is TRBV6-5, the J gene TRBJ2-7, with D possibly matching TRBD2 (5 bases). V was trimmed by 2 bases and J by 6 bases, leaving 11 bases between them. Germline V lookup: CDR1 MNHEY, CDR2 SVGAGI. There are 13 residues in the CDR3. In nucleotides, the CDR3 is TGTGCCAGCAGTTACGGCGAAGGGAGCGAGCAGTACTTC. Translating gives CASSYGEGSEQYF.

Only one count was recorded for this clone. The chain combines TRBV7-9 with TRBJ2-7; D remains unclear. Trimming removed 5 bases at V and 4 bases at J, with 9 bases between. The CDR3 totals 12 residues. CDR1 is SEHNR and CDR2 is FQNEAQ in the germline V gene (reference sequence). This CDR3 is CASSLTIYEQYF. In nucleotides, the CDR3 is TGTGCCAGCAGCCTAACCATTTACGAGCAGTACTTC. Combining the CDR3 with reference TRBV7-9 and TRBJ2-7 gives the whole variable domain DTGVSQNPRHKITKRGQNVTFRCDPISEHNRLYWYRQTLGQGPEFLTYFQNEAQLEKSRLLSDRFSAERPKGSFSTLEIQRTEQGDSAMYLCASSLTIYEQYFGPGTRLTVT.

The gene calls are TRBV2 and TRBJ1-1; the D gene is possibly TRBD1 (6 bases). The CDR3 totals 15 residues. Germline lookup yields CDR1 SNHLY and CDR2 FYNNEI. The germline V and J ends were trimmed by 3 bases and 4 bases, with 15 bases remaining between them. As DNA, the CDR3 is TGTGCCAGCAGTGAGAAGACAGGAACAATCACTGAAGCTTTCTTT. Its protein is CASSEKTGTITEAFF.

The DNA for the CDR3 is TGTGCCAGCAGTTCGCAGGGGGCGAGCACTGAAGCTTTCTTT. Its protein is CASSSQGASTEAFF. This rearrangement joins TRBV28 to TRBJ1-1; TRBD1 aligns across 8 bases. CDR1 and CDR2 from the germline V gene are MDHEN and SYDVKM. V was pared by 4 bases and J by 4 bases, with 5 bases of the junction left unmatched. The CDR3 has 14 amino acids.

The genes are TRBV7-2 and TRBJ2-1; 10 positions agree with TRBD2. The V and J ends lost 5 bases and 6 bases, in that order; junction bases with no gene match: 4. CDR1 and CDR2 (germline): SGHTA, FQGNSA. This CDR3 has 14 amino acids. CDR3 nucleotide sequence: TGTGCCAGCAGCCGAGGACTAGCGGCCAATGAGCAGTTCTTC. This translates into CASSRGLAANEQFF.

The chain couples TRBV7-2 to TRBJ1-6; 7 bases fit TRBD1. The CDR3 runs 14 residues. J gave up 7 bases and V 7 bases, and 7 bases lay outside the gene matches. Germline values: CDR1 SGHTA, CDR2 FQGNSA. The CDR3 region has the DNA TGTGCCAGCAAACAGGGGACAGCGAATTCACCCCTCCACTTT. Protein sequence: CASKQGTANSPLHF.

V usage is TRBV7-2 and J usage is TRBJ1-6; D remains unclear. The CDR3 length is 16 residues. V dropped 2 bases and J dropped 0 bases, with 8 bases sitting between them. Germline V gene data show CDR1 as SGHTA and CDR2 as FQGNSA. The CDR3 here is CASSLSPSSYNSPLHF. In DNA form, the CDR3 reads TGTGCCAGCAGCTTATCTCCCAGCTCCTATAATTCACCCCTCCACTTT. Complete variable domain (other parts from reference TRBV7-2 and TRBJ1-6): GAGVSQSPSNKVTEKGKDVELRCDPISGHTALYWYRQSLGQGLEFLIYFQGNSAPDKSGLPSDRFSAERTGGSVSTLTIQRTQQEDSAVYLCASSLSPSSYNSPLHFGNGTRLTVT.

The gene calls are TRBV2 and TRBJ2-5, with a weak D call TRBD2 (6 bases). The germline gives CDR1 SNHLY, CDR2 FYNNEI. V dropped 2 bases and J dropped 14 bases, with 12 bases sitting between them. CDR3 length: 11 residues. CDR3: CASSESGGAYF. The CDR3 DNA reads as TGTGCCAGCAGTGAATCAGGCGGGGCTTACTTC.